The 18 T cell receptor beta chains in this list originate from one sample, sequenced in a study of control samples from healthy donors and cancer patients. The repertoire was sequenced with immunoSEQ multiplex PCR; TCRdb's copy has only in-frame clones and lacks some. In the table there are some 140,000 clones, about 85% of which are singletons. The source material was blood. The receptors stem from a young woman in good health.

This rearrangement joins TRBV19 to TRBJ1-5; perhaps TRBD1 as D (6 bases). Germline V lookup: CDR1 LNHDA, CDR2 SQIVND (reference sequence). The ends were cut back, 4 bases at V and 7 bases at J, with 14 bases in the middle. This CDR3 region has 14 residues. For the CDR3, the DNA is TGTGCCAGTAGTACAACAGGGTCCGGACAGCCCCAGCATTTT. Translation gives CASSTTGSGQPQHF. The whole variable domain, remainder taken from reference TRBV19 and TRBJ1-5, is DGGITQSPKYLFRKEGQNVTLSCEQNLNHDAMYWYRQDPGQGLRLIYYSQIVNDFQKGDIAEGYSVSREKKESFPLTVTSAQKNPTAFYLCASSTTGSGQPQHFGDGTRLSIL.

Comment on this clone: The same CDR3 can be traced to other DNA sequences in this sample. V usage is TRBV29-1 and J usage is TRBJ1-1, with D hard to call. The V end was cut by 6 bases, the J end by 1 base, with 6 bases between. Germline V gene data show CDR1 as SQVTM and CDR2 as ANQGSEA. The CDR3 length is 11 residues. CDR3 DNA sequence: TGCAGCGTGGAGGGGAACACTGAAGCTTTCTTT. Translating it yields CSVEGNTEAFF.

This clone occurred once. This chain uses TRBV5-4 with TRBJ1-3; a weak D match, TRBD1 (6 bases). Germline V gene lookup returns CDR1 SGHNT and CDR2 YYREEE (reference sequence). The CDR3 totals 13 residues. With 2 bases removed from V and 8 bases from J, the gap between germline ends came to 11 bases. The CDR3: CASSFAGEDTIYF. The CDR3 DNA is TGTGCCAGCAGCTTCGCAGGGGAGGACACCATATATTTT.

V usage is TRBV11-2 and J usage is TRBJ1-4; D uncertain. In germline, CDR1 is SGHAT, CDR2 FQNNGV. V was shortened by 1 base and J by 4 bases, with 7 bases between the two germline ends. The CDR3 consists of 14 residues. The CDR3 loop reads CASSLGQNNEKLFF. The CDR3 DNA reads TGTGCCAGCAGCTTAGGGCAGAATAATGAAAAACTGTTTTTT.

V is TRBV25-1 and J is TRBJ1-2; D is unresolved. CDR3 length: 11 residues. Per the germline V gene, CDR1 is MGHDK and CDR2 is SYGVNS. The germline V and J ends were trimmed by 6 bases and 8 bases, with 10 bases remaining between them. For the CDR3, the DNA is TGTGCCAGCAGAAGCTTGCTGGGCTACACCTTC. Encoded protein: CASRSLLGYTF.

The CDR3 reads CASSLGPGINSPLHF. The CDR3 coding sequence is TGTGCCAGCAGCTTAGGTCCGGGTATCAATTCACCCCTCCACTTT. This chain links TRBV7-6 with TRBJ1-6; D is ambiguous. Germline V CDR1 and CDR2: SGHVS, FNYEAQ. CDR3 length: 15 amino acids. Trimming took 1 base from V and 7 from J, leaving 11 bases between them.

The rearrangement links TRBV12-5 to TRBJ2-5; D call uncertain. CDR1 and CDR2 from the germline V gene are LGHNT and FRNRAP. The V end was cut by 7 bases, the J end by 5 bases, with 14 bases between. The CDR3 is 13 amino acids. The CDR3 loop is CASAQRSRETQYF. CDR3 coding DNA: TGTGCTAGTGCCCAAAGGAGCCGGGAGACCCAGTACTTC.

The chain couples TRBV6-5 to TRBJ1-1, with D maybe TRBD1 (5 bases). Germline loops: CDR1 MNHEY, CDR2 SVGAGI. The length of the CDR3 is 14 residues. Trimming removed 7 bases at V and 3 bases at J, with 15 bases between. The CDR3 sequence is CASNLLGGDTEAFF. The CDR3 DNA reads TGTGCCAGCAACCTCCTCGGGGGGGACACTGAAGCTTTCTTT.

The chain has TRBV12-5 and TRBJ1-1; D gene ambiguous. The CDR3 length is 12 residues. Trimming took 4 bases from V and 8 from J, leaving 11 bases between them. Germline CDR1 is LGHNT and CDR2 is FRNRAP. The CDR3: CASGWFRTEAFF. The DNA for the CDR3 is TGTGCTAGTGGTTGGTTCAGAACGGAAGCTTTCTTT.

This clone occurred a few times. Other DNA sequences in the same sample also yield this CDR3. This chain uses TRBV7-3 with TRBJ2-5; no clear D gene. The CDR3 sequence is 13 residues long. The V gene's germline CDR1 is SGHTA and CDR2 FQGTGA. V was pared by 0 bases and J by 4 bases, with 6 bases between. Here the CDR3 reads CASSLTGLETQYF. Written as DNA, the CDR3 is TGTGCCAGCAGCTTAACTGGTCTAGAGACCCAGTACTTC.

The V call is TRBV6-2 or TRBV6-3, the J call TRBJ2-7, with 9 positions matching TRBD2. The CDR3 has 16 amino acids. The germline V gene encodes CDR1 MNHEY and CDR2 SVGEGT. Germline trimming cut 3 bases from V and 3 bases from J; bases unmatched to any gene: 9. The CDR3 protein is CASSYGYGSGSYEQYF. CDR3 DNA: TGTGCCAGCAGTTATGGGTATGGTAGCGGGAGCTACGAGCAGTACTTC.

The genes are TRBV27 and TRBJ1-1; D gene uncertain. V was pared by 5 bases and J by 8 bases, with 18 bases between. Germline V CDR1 and CDR2: MNHEY, SMNVEV (reference sequence). This CDR3 region has 14 residues. CDR3 nucleotides: TGTGCCAGCAGTGTGAGCGTACTCCCCTCCGAAGCTTTCTTT. Translated, it gives CASSVSVLPSEAFF.

The J gene is TRBJ2-1, the V gene TRBV14; 13 nucleotides align to TRBD2. From germline, CDR1 is SGHDN and CDR2 FVKESK. The length of the CDR3 is 15 residues. With V trimmed by 3 bases and J by 8 bases, 4 bases remained unmatched. CDR3 coding DNA: TGTGCCAGCAGCCACAGGACTAGCGGGAGATATGAGCAGTTCTTC. Translating gives CASSHRTSGRYEQFF.

V gene TRBV7-2 combines with J gene TRBJ2-1, with TRBD2 matching 7 bases. The CDR3 is 17 amino acids. The junction had 17 bases not matched to a gene; V was cut back by 5 bases and J by 7 bases. Germline CDR1 and CDR2: SGHTA and FQGNSA. The CDR3 DNA follows: TGTGCCAGCAGCCAAAGGTCGTGGTCCAACGGGGGGAATGAGCAGTTCTTC. Protein product: CASSQRSWSNGGNEQFF.

This chain uses TRBV6-1 with TRBJ1-2; D is ambiguous. V lost 2 bases, J lost 3 bases, and 13 bases lay in between. Germline values: CDR1 MNHNS, CDR2 SASEGT. This CDR3 has 15 residues. CDR3 in amino acids: CASSELPLAYYGYTF. The CDR3 nucleotides read TGTGCCAGCAGTGAACTCCCCCTCGCCTACTATGGCTACACCTTC.

The gene calls are TRBV24-1 and TRBJ1-5; D might be TRBD1 (6 bases). Looked up from germline, CDR1 is KGHDR and CDR2 is SFDVKD. Trimming removed 7 bases from V and 0 bases from J, with 9 bases in between. The CDR3 has 14 residues. DNA of the CDR3: TGTGCCACCAGCGAGGGGGGTAGCAATCAGCCCCAGCATTTT. Translating it yields CATSEGGSNQPQHF.

The V call is TRBV12-3 or TRBV12-4, the J call TRBJ2-7; D is perhaps TRBD1 or TRBD2 (5 bases each). Trimming removed 6 bases at V and 7 bases at J, with 16 bases between. The CDR3 runs to 13 residues. CDR3 amino acids: CASSLSGWGEQYF. The CDR3 DNA follows: TGTGCCAGCAGCCTTTCGGGGTGGGGGGAGCAGTACTTC.

V gene TRBV10-3 combines with J gene TRBJ1-2; TRBD1 aligns across 7 bases. The CDR3 has 15 residues. J lost 0 bases, V lost 3 bases, and 4 bases had no gene match. Germline V gene sequence: CDR1 ENHRY, CDR2 SYGVKD. CDR3 nucleotide sequence: TGTGCCATCAGTGACCACGGACAGGCTAACTATGGCTACACCTTC. Its translation: CAISDHGQANYGYTF.